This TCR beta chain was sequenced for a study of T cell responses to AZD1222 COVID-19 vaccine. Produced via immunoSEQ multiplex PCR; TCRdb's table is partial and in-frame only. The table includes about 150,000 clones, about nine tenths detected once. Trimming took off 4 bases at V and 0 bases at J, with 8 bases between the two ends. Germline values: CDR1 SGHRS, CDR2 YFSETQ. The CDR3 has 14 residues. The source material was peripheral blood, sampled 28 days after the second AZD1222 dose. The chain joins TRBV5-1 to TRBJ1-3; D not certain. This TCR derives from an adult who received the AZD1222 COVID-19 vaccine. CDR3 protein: CASSRSGSGNTIYF. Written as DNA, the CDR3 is TGCGCCAGCAGCCGCAGCGGCTCTGGAAACACCATATATTTT. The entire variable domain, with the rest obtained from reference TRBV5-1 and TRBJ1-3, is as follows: KAGVTQTPRYLIKTRGQQVTLSCSPISGHRSVSWYQQTPGQGLQFLFEYFSETQRNKGNFPGRFSGRQFSNSRSEMNVSTLELGDSALYLCASSRSGSGNTIYFGEGSWLTVV.